Detailed here is one T cell receptor beta chain. Its antigen is unknown. TCRdb's table, derived via immunoSEQ multiplex PCR, lists solely in-frame clones and lacks some. The sample yields about 47,000 clones, around 80% seen once. The data belong to a study of T cell responses to AZD1222 COVID-19 vaccine. Study conclusions and caveats: Only five to seven individuals given AZD1222 were seropositive at baseline. A mostly white British donor set with more females was recruited, and clonal diversity was possibly underestimated.

The CDR3 length is 15 residues. The V end was cut by 0 bases, the J end by 5 bases, with 15 bases between. CDR1 SGHDT and CDR2 YYEEEE come from the germline V gene. The receptor was isolated from an adult who received the MenACWY meningococcal vaccine as a control. The sample in question was peripheral blood, obtained 28 days after the second dose of the MenACWY control vaccine. The rearrangement links TRBV5-6 to TRBJ2-7; D remains ambiguous. CDR3 protein: CASSLAGSPGDEQYF. The CDR3 nucleotides read TGTGCCAGCAGCTTGGCAGGCAGCCCAGGCGACGAGCAGTACTTC. The complete variable domain, with remaining parts taken from reference TRBV5-6 and TRBJ2-7, reads DAGVTQSPTHLIKTRGQQVTLRCSPKSGHDTVSWYQQALGQGPQFIFQYYEEEERQRGNFPDRFSGHQFPNYSSELNVNALLLGDSALYLCASSLAGSPGDEQYFGPGTRLTVT.